Detailed here is one T cell receptor (beta chain). Its matching antigen is unknown. These data come from a study of T cell clonotyping in hematopoietic cell transplantation. About the research overall: Pretransplant recipient samples were taken after cytoreduction. Findings and limits, study-wide: Broader posttransplant TCR repertoire diversity was predicted by graft donor and pretransplant recipient Inverse Simpson Index values. Pathologically expanded recipient clonotypes increased progressively from day 30 to day 180 as diversity fell.

This table comes from immunoSEQ multiplex PCR, and its TCRdb copy is limited to in-frame clones, with some not included. There are about 28,000 clones in the sample; around 93% occur only once, and 2% to 2.5% lies in the top ten. Time point: recipient sample about 28 days before transplant, after cytoreduction. The material was peripheral blood mononuclear cells, obtained before stem cell transplant. This clonotype was obtained from a man aged 50-59 years with acute myeloid leukemia. Some clones in this sample may be carry-over from other donors' samples.

DNA for the CDR3: TGTGCCAGCAGTTTCTTCGGGGGCAGCGTCACCGGGGAGCTGTTTTTT. It encodes CASSFFGGSVTGELFF. This chain links TRBV28 with TRBJ2-2, with D tentatively TRBD1 or TRBD2 (6 bases each). This CDR3 region has 16 residues. Trimming pared 3 bases from V and 4 bases from J, leaving 15 bases between. The germline gives CDR1 MDHEN, CDR2 SYDVKM.